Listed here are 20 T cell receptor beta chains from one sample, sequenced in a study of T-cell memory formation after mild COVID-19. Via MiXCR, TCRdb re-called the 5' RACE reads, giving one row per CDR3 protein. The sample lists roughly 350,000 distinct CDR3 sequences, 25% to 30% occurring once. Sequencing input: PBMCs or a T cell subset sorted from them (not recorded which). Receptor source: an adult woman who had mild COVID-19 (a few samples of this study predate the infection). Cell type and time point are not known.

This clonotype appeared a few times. The CDR3: CASSLAGRDRGAFF. Written as DNA, the CDR3 is TGTGCCAGCAGCTTAGCGGGCCGGGACAGGGGAGCTTTCTTT. J is TRBJ1-1 and V is TRBV7-9; 10 positions agree with TRBD1. CDR3 length: 14 residues. CDR1 SEHNR and CDR2 FQNEAQ come from the germline V gene (reference sequence). With 0 bases clipped from V and 10 bases from J, the junction kept 5 bases outside the gene matches. The whole variable domain, remainder taken from reference TRBV7-9 and TRBJ1-1, is DTGVSQNPRHKITKRGQNVTFRCDPISEHNRLYWYRQTLGQGPEFLTYFQNEAQLEKSRLLSDRFSAERPKGSFSTLEIQRTEQGDSAMYLCASSLAGRDRGAFFGQGTRLTVV.

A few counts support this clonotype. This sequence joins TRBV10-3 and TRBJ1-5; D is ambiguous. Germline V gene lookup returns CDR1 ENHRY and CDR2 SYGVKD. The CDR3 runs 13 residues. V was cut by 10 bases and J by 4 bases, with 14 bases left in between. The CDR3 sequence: CATTFGGNQPQHF. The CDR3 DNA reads TGTGCCACCACGTTTGGAGGGAATCAGCCCCAGCATTTT.

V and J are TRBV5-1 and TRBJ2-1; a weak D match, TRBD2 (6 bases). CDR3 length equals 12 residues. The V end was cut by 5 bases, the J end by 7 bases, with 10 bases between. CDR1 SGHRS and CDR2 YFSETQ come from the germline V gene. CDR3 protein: CASRVAVNEQFF. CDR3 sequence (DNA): TGCGCCAGCAGGGTAGCGGTAAATGAGCAGTTCTTC.

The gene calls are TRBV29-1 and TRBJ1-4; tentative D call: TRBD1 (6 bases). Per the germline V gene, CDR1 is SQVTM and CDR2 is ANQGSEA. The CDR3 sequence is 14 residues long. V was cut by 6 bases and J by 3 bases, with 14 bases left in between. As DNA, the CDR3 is TGCAGCGTCGGTACCCCAGGGGCTAATGAAAAACTGTTTTTT. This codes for CSVGTPGANEKLFF.

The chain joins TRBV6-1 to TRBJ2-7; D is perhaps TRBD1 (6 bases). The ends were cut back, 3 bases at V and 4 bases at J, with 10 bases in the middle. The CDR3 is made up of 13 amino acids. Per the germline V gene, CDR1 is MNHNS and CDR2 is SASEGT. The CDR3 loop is CASSDNRVYEQYF. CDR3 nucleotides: TGTGCCAGCAGTGATAACAGGGTATACGAGCAGTACTTC.

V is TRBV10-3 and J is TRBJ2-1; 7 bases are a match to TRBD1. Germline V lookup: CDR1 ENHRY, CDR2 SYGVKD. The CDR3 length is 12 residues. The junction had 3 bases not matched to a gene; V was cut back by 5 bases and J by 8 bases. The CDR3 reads CAISYTGDEQFF. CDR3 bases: TGTGCCATCAGTTACACAGGGGATGAGCAGTTCTTC.

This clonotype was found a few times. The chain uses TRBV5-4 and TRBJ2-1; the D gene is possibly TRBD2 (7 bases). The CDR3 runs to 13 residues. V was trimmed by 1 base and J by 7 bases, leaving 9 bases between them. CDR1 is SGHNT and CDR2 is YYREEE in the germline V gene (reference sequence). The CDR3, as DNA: TGTGCCAGCAGCTTGCGGGGGGCTAATGAGCAGTTCTTC. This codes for CASSLRGANEQFF.

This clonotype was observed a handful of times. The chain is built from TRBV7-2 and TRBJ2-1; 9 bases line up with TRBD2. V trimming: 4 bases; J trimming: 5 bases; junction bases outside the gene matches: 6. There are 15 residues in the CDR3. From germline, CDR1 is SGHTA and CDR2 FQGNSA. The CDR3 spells CASSSRTSVNNEQFF. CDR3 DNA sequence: TGTGCCAGCAGCTCCCGGACTAGCGTCAACAATGAGCAGTTCTTC.

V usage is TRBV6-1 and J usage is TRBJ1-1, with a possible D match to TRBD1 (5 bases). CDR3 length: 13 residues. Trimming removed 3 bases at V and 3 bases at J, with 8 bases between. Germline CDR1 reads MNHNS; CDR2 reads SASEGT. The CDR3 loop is CASSETEYTEAFF. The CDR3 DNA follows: TGTGCCAGCAGTGAGACAGAATACACTGAAGCTTTCTTT.

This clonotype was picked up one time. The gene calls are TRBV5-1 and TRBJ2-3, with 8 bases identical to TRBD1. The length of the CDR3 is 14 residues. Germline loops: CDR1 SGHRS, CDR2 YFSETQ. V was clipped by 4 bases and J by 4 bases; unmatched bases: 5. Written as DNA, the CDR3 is TGCGCCAGCAGCGACCGACAGGGGTCAGATACGCAGTATTTT. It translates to CASSDRQGSDTQYF. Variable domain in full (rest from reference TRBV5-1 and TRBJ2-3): KAGVTQTPRYLIKTRGQQVTLSCSPISGHRSVSWYQQTPGQGLQFLFEYFSETQRNKGNFPGRFSGRQFSNSRSEMNVSTLELGDSALYLCASSDRQGSDTQYFGPGTRLTVL.

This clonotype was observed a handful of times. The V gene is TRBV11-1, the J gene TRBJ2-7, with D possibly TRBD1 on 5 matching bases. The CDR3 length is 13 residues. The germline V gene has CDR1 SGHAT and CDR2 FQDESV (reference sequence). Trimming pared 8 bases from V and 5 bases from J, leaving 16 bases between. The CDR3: CASQRTSGNEQYF. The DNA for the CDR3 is TGTGCCAGCCAGAGGACATCGGGTAACGAGCAGTACTTC.

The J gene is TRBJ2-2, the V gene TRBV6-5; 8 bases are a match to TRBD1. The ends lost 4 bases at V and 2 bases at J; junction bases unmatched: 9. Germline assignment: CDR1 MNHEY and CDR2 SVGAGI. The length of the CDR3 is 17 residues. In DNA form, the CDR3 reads TGTGCCAGCAGTTCGAGTCGGACAGGGTCAAACACCGGGGAGCTGTTTTTT. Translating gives CASSSSRTGSNTGELFF.

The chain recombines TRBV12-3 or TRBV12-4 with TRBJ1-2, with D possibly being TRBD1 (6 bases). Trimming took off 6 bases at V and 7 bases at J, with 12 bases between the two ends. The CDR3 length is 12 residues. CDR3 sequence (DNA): TGTGCCAGCAGGCGGGGGCTAGGTGGCTACACCTTC. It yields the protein CASRRGLGGYTF.

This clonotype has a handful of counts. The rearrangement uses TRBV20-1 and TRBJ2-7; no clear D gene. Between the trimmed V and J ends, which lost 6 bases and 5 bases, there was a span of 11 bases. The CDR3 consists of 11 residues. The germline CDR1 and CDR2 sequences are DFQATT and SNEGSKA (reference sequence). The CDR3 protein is CSAPEEHEQYF. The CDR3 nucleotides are TGCAGTGCCCCGGAAGAGCACGAGCAGTACTTC.

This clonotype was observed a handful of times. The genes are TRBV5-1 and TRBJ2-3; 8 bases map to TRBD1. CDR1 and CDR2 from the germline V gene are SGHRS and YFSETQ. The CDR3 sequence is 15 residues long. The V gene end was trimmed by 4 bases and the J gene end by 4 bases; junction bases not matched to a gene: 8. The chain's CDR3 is CASSETGARADTQYF. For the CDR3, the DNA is TGCGCCAGCAGCGAGACAGGGGCTAGGGCAGATACGCAGTATTTT.

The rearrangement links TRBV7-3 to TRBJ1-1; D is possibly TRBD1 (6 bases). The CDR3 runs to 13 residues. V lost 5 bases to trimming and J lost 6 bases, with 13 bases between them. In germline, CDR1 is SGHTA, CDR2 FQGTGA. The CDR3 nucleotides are TGTGCCAGCAGCCCATTACAGGGCGCTGAAGCTTTCTTT. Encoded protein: CASSPLQGAEAFF.

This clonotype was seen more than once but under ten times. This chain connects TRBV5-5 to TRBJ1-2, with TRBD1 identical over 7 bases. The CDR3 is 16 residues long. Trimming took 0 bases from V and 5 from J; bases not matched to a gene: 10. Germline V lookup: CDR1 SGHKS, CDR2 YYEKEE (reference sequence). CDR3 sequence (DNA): TGTGCCAGCAGCTTGGCCCCAACAGGGGCTCAATATGGCTACACCTTC. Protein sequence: CASSLAPTGAQYGYTF.

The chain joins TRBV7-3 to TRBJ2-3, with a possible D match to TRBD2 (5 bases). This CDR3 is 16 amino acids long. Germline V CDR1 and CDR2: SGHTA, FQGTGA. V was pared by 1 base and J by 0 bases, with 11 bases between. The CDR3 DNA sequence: TGTGCCAGCAGCTTAAGCTCGGGGTTGAGCACAGATACGCAGTATTTT. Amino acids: CASSLSSGLSTDTQYF.

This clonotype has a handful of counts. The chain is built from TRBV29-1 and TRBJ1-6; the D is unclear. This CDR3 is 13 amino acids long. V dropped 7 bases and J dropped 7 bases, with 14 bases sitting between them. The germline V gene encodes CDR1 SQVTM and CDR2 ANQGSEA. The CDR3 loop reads CSANFGGNSPLHF. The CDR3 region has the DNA TGCAGCGCCAACTTCGGAGGGAATTCACCCCTCCACTTT.

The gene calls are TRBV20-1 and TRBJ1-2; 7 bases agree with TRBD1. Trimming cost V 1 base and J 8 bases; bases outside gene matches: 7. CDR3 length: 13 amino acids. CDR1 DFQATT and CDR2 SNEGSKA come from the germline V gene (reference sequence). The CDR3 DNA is TGCAGTGCTAGAGGGATTGGGACAGTAGGCTACACCTTC. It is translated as CSARGIGTVGYTF.